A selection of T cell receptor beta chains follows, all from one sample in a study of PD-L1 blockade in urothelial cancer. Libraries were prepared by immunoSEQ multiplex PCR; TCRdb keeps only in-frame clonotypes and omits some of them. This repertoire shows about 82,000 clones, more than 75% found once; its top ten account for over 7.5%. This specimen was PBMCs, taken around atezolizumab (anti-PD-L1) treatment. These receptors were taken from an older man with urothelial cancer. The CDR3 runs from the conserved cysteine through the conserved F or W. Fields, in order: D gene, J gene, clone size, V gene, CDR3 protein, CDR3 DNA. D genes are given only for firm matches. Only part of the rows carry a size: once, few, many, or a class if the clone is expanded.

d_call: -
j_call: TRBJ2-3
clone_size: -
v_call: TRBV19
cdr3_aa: CASSKGVRDTQYF
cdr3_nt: TGTGCCAGTAGTAAAGGGGTAAGGGATACGCAGTATTTT

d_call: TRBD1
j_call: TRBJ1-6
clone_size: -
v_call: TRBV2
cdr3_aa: CASRDREDSPLHF
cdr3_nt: TGTGCCAGCCGAGACAGGGAAGATTCACCCCTCCACTTT

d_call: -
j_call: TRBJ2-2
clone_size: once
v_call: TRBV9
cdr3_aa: CASSESGVRTGELFF
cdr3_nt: TGTGCCAGCAGTGAATCAGGGGTACGGACCGGGGAGCTGTTTTTT

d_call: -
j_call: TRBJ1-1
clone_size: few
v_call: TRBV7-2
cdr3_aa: CASSLGGGLDTEAFF
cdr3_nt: TGTGCCAGCAGCTTAGGTGGGGGCTTGGACACTGAAGCTTTCTTT

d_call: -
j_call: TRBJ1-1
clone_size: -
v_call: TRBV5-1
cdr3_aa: CASSLESSMLNTEAFF
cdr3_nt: TGCGCCAGCAGCTTGGAGAGTAGTATGCTTAACACTGAAGCTTTCTTT

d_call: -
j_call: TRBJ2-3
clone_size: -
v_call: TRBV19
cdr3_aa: CASSHTGSTQYF
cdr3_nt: TGTGCCAGTAGCCATACAGGGAGCACGCAGTATTTT

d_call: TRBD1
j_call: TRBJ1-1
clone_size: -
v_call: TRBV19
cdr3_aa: CASSRTGRTEAFF
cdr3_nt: TGTGCCAGTAGTAGGACAGGTCGGACTGAAGCTTTCTTT

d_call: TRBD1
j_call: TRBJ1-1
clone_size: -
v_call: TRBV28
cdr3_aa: CASSSTGNGVGAFF
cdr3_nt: TGTGCCAGCAGTTCGACAGGGAATGGGGTTGGAGCTTTCTTT

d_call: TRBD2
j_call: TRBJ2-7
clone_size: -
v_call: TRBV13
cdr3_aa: CASSPGLEGSYEQYF
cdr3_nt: TGTGCCAGCAGCCCGGGACTAGAAGGGTCCTACGAGCAGTACTTC

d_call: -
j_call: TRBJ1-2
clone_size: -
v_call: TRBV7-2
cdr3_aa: CASSSGKGNYGYTF
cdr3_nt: TGTGCCAGCAGCTCCGGGAAAGGAAACTATGGCTACACCTTC

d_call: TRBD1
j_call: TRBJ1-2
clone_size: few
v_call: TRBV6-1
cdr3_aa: CASSAGTGGGYTF
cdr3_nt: TGTGCCAGCAGTGCGGGGACAGGAGGTGGCTACACCTTC

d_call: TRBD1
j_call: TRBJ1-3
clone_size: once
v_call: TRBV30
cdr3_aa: CAWSVGRGPGNTIYF
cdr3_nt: TGTGCCTGGAGTGTAGGCAGGGGGCCTGGAAACACCATATATTTT

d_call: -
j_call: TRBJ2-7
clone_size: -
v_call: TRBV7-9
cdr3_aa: CASTIGTQYDEQYF
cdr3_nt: TGTGCCAGCACCATCGGGACACAGTATGACGAGCAGTACTTC

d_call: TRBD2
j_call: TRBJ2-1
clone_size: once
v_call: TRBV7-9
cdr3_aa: CASSSLAGGPNNEQFF
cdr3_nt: TGTGCCAGCAGCTCACTAGCGGGGGGGCCCAACAATGAGCAGTTCTTC

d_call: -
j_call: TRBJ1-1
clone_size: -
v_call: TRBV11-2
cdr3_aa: CASTTGGQTEAFF
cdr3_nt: TGTGCCAGCACCACCGGGGGGCAAACTGAAGCTTTCTTT

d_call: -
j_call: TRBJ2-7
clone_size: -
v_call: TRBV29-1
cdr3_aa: CSVEDRSGGEQYF
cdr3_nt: TGCAGCGTTGAAGATCGAAGCGGTGGCGAGCAGTACTTC

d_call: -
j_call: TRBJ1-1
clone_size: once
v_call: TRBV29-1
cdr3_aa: CSVEDPGRNTEAFF
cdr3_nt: TGCAGCGTTGAAGATCCAGGAAGGAACACTGAAGCTTTCTTT

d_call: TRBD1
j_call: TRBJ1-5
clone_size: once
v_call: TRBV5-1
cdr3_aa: CASSSGQDNQPQHF
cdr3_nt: TGCGCCAGCAGTTCGGGACAGGACAATCAGCCCCAGCATTTT

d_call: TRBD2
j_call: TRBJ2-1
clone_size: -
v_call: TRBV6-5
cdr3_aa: CASTRTRSLHNEQFF
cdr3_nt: TGTGCCAGCACAAGGACTAGAAGCCTGCACAATGAGCAGTTCTTC

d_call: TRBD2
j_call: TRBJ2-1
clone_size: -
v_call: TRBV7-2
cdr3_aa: CASSLQAGGDNEQFF
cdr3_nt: TGTGCCAGCAGCCTCCAAGCGGGGGGAGACAATGAGCAGTTCTTC

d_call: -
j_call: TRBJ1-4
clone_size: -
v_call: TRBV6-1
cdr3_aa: CASSQGPGDEKLFF
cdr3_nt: TGTGCCAGCAGCCAGGGCCCGGGGGATGAAAAACTGTTTTTT

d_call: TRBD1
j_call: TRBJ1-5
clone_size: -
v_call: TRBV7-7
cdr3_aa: CASSTDRVGNQPQHF
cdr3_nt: TGTGCCAGCAGCACCGACAGGGTAGGGAATCAGCCCCAGCATTTT